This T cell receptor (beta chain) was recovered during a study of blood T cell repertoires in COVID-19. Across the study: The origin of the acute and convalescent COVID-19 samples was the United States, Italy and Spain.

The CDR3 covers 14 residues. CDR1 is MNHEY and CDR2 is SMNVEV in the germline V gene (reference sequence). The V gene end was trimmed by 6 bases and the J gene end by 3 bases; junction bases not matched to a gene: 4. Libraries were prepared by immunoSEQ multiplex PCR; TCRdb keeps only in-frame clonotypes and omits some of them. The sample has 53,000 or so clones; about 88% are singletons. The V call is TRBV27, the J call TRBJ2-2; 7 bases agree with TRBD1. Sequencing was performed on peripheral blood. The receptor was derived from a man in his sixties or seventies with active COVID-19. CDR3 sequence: CASSGTAYTGELFF. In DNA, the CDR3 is TGTGCCAGCAGCGGGACAGCCTACACCGGGGAGCTGTTTTTT.